This T cell receptor (beta chain) was profiled in a study of blood T cell repertoires in COVID-19. CDR1 is SGHRS, CDR2 YFSETQ, per germline. Trimming took off 3 bases at V and 0 bases at J, with 8 bases between the two ends. The CDR3 runs 14 residues. Under the authors' procedure: The authors estimated nucleated cell counts from reference gene primer amplification. Clones were sequenced by immunoSEQ multiplex PCR, and TCRdb holds only the in-frame ones, with some missing. The DNA was the basis for D and trimming; V, J and clone size are from that table. The sample lists some 100,000 clones, around 86% occurring once.

The receptor comes from a woman between 50 and 59 years old who had recovered from COVID-19. Sequenced sample: PBMCs or T cells enriched from blood (not recorded which). The chain is built from TRBV5-1 and TRBJ2-3; weak D call: TRBD2 (6 bases). The CDR3 sequence: CASSSTSSTDTQYF. CDR3 bases: TGCGCCAGCAGCTCCACTAGCAGCACAGATACGCAGTATTTT.